The 13 T cell receptor beta chains presented below share a single source sample, sequenced in a study of tumor-infiltrating lymphocytes in primary liver carcinoma. Total RNA amounting to around 530 ng was the source from which TCR beta cDNA was made with a constant-region primer. TCR beta libraries came from three nested multiplex PCR rounds using slightly modified ARM-PCR. Running roughly 10 cycles apiece, the first two PCR rounds relied on TRBV1-TRBV30 forward primers together with a C-beta reverse primer. TCRdb passed the multiplex PCR reads through MiXCR, listing each CDR3 protein once. The repertoire holds tens of thousands of distinct CDR3 sequences, with more than 60% as singletons. Scientists recovered RNA and DNA together from around 20-30 mg of unsorted bulk tissue. The specimen sequenced was tumor-adjacent normal liver tissue. The receptors were sampled from a man aged 40-49 years with primary liver carcinoma and hepatitis B virus infection.

Remarks on this clonotype: This is likely a read error, given that the CDR3 carries no conserved phenylalanine or tryptophan at its end. V gene TRBV5-5 combines with J gene TRBJ2-5, with D uncertain. The CDR3 spans 15 residues. The V gene lost 3 bases and the J gene lost 2 bases, with 14 bases spanning the gap. CDR1 SGHKS and CDR2 YYEKEE come from the germline V gene (reference sequence). CDR3: CASSSSVGIQETQYI. The CDR3 region has the DNA TGTGCCAGCAGCTCGAGCGTTGGCATTCAAGAGACCCAGTACATC.

Points on this clonotype: The junction shows a germline mismatch at one end, possibly a read error. The chain combines TRBV13 with TRBJ1-6; TRBD1 matches 7 bases. Germline V gene sequence: CDR1 PRHDT, CDR2 FYEKMQ (reference sequence). The CDR3 runs 16 residues. The CDR3 DNA reads as TGCGCCGGCAGCTCACCCGGGGACAGAGGCGATTCACCCCTCCACTTT. This encodes CAGSSPGDRGDSPLHF.

In regard to this clonotype: At one end, the junction sequence differs from germline, possibly due to a read error. The rearrangement uses TRBV28 and TRBJ2-1, with TRBD2 identical over 9 bases. The length of the CDR3 is 15 residues. In germline, CDR1 is MDHEN, CDR2 SYDVKM. Written as DNA, the CDR3 is TGTGTCAGCAGAAATAGCGGGAGCTCCTATAATGAGCAGTTCTTC. Translating it yields CVSRNSGSSYNEQFF. The entire variable domain, with the rest obtained from reference TRBV28 and TRBJ2-1, is as follows: DVKVTQSSRYLVKRTGEKVFLECVQDMDHENMFWYRQDPGLGLRLIYFSYDVKMKEKGDIPEGYSVSREKKERFSLILESASTNQTSMYLCVSRNSGSSYNEQFFGPGTRLTVL.

In the case of this clonotype: One end of the junction fails to match germline, which may point to a read error. The gene calls are TRBV29-1 and TRBJ2-7, with D possibly matching TRBD1 (6 bases). Germline V gene lookup returns CDR1 SQVTM and CDR2 ANQGSEA. The CDR3 extends over 13 amino acids. CDR3 in DNA: TGCAGCGTCGATACAGGGCATGTCAACGAACAGTACTTC. It translates to CSVDTGHVNEQYF.

With regard to this clonotype: One end of the junction fails to match germline, which may point to a read error. The chain employs TRBV11-2 and TRBJ2-1; a possible D gene is TRBD1 (6 bases). Looked up from germline, CDR1 is SGHAT and CDR2 is FQNNGV. CDR3 length equals 16 residues. CDR3 residues: CASNSTISRGYNGQFF. CDR3 DNA: TGTGCCAGCAACTCAACCATAAGCAGGGGTTACAATGGGCAGTTCTTC.

Points on this clonotype: At one of its ends the junction is not consistent with the germline gene, which may arise from a read error. The chain employs TRBV6-1 and TRBJ1-5; D uncertain. In germline, CDR1 is MNHNS, CDR2 SASEGT. This CDR3 comprises 14 residues. The CDR3: CASSEAMEKVPQHF. The CDR3, as DNA: TGTGCTAGCAGTGAGGCGATGGAAAAGGTGCCCCAGCATTTT.

This clonotype was observed a handful of times. Being one base from a much bigger clone, this may be a read error. V usage is TRBV30 and J usage is TRBJ1-1, with D possibly matching TRBD1 (6 bases). Germline CDR1 reads GTSNPN; CDR2 reads SVGIG (reference sequence). The CDR3 totals 13 residues. The V gene lost 3 bases and the J gene lost 6 bases, with 14 bases spanning the gap. The CDR3 sequence is CAWSRGGLPEAFF. The CDR3 coding sequence is TGTGCCTGGAGCCGGGGGGGGCTCCCTGAAGCTTTCTTT.

Turning to this clonotype: One junction end does not reproduce the germline sequence, and a read error may be involved. This sequence joins TRBV6-5 and TRBJ2-5, with a possible D match to TRBD1 (8 bases). Germline CDR1 reads MNHEY; CDR2 reads SVGAGI. CDR3 length: 14 residues. In nucleotides, the CDR3 is TGTGTCAGCCGCCAACAGGGGGGGGAAGAGACCCAGTACTTC. This translates into CVSRQQGGEETQYF.

Regarding this clonotype: A read error may account for a junction end that differs from germline. The chain joins TRBV6-6 to TRBJ1-2, with a weak D call TRBD1 (5 bases). The CDR3 totals 14 residues. Germline V gene data show CDR1 as MNHNY and CDR2 as SVGAGI (reference sequence). For the CDR3, the DNA is TGTACCAGAAGAGGAGGGGTTACTAACTATGGCTACACCTTC. This sequence encodes CTRRGGVTNYGYTF.

The table lists this clonotype with many counts. V usage is TRBV7-9 and J usage is TRBJ2-1; 9 bases line up with TRBD2. Germline loops: CDR1 SEHNR, CDR2 FQNEAQ (reference sequence). The CDR3 extends over 16 amino acids. The V segment lost 5 bases and the J segment 5 bases; nucleotides outside the gene matches: 10. The CDR3 sequence: CASSPYRASGNNEQFF. For the CDR3, the DNA is TGTGCCAGCAGCCCATATAGGGCTAGCGGGAACAATGAGCAGTTCTTC.

With respect to this clonotype: Sequence at one end of the junction differs from germline and may be a read error. The genes are TRBV29-1 and TRBJ1-2; unclear D gene. The germline V gene has CDR1 SQVTM and CDR2 ANQGSEA. This CDR3 contains 14 residues. CDR3 nucleotides: TGCAGCGTCCTTTTCCAGGATCCTAGCTATGGCTACATCTTC. Translating gives CSVLFQDPSYGYIF.

Of note for this clonotype: One end of the junction varies from germline; a read error may be responsible. V is TRBV5-4 and J is TRBJ2-3; tentative D call: TRBD1 (6 bases). This CDR3 region has 16 residues. CDR1 and CDR2 (germline): SGHNT, YYREEE (reference sequence). CDR3 loop: CACSNDRSLSSDTQYF. For the CDR3, the DNA is TGTGCCTGCAGTAACGACAGGTCCCTAAGCTCAGATACGCAGTATTTT.

A word on this clonotype: Because the CDR3's place on the DNA is in doubt, the DNA is left out and the CDR3 is given as listed by TCRdb. The chain carries TRBV11-3 and TRBJ2-5; TRBD2 is taken as the D call from the table, unchecked against the DNA. The CDR3 extends over 22 residues, inclusive of both ends. Per the germline V gene, CDR1 is SGHNT and CDR2 is YENEEA. CDR3: CASRGKRSYEQYFGLVPETRYF.